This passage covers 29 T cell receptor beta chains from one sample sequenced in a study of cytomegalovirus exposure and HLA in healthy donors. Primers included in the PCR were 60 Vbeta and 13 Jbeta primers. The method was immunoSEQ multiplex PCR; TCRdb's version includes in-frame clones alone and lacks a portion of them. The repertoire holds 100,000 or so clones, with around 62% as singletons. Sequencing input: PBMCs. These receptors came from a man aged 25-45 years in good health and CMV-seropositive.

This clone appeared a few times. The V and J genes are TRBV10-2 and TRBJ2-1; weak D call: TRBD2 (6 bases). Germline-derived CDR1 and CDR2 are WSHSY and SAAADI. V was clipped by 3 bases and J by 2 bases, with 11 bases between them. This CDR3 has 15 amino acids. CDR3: CASSDLRRAYNEQFF. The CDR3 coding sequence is TGCGCCAGCAGTGACCTCCGGAGGGCCTACAATGAGCAGTTCTTC.

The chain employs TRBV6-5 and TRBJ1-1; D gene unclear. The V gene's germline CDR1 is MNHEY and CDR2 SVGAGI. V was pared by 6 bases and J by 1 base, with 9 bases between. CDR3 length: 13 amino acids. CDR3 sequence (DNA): TGTGCCAGCAGCCAAGCTTGGAACACTGAAGCTTTCTTT. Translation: CASSQAWNTEAFF.

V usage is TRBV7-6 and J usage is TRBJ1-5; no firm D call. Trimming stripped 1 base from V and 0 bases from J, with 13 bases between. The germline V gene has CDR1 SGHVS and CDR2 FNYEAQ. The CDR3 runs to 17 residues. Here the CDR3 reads CASSLGAGRYSNQPQHF. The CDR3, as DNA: TGTGCCAGCAGCTTAGGTGCAGGCCGATATAGCAATCAGCCCCAGCATTTT.

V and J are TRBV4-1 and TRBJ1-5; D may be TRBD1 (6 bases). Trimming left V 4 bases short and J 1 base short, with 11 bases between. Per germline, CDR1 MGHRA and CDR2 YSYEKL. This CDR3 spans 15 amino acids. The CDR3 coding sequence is TGCGCCAGCAGCCTGACACAGGGAAGCAATCAGCCCCAGCATTTT. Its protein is CASSLTQGSNQPQHF.

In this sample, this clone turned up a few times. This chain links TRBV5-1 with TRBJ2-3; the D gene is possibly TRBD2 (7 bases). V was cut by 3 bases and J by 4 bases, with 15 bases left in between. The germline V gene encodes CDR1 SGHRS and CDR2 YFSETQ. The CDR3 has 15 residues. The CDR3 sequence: CASSWGGGGADTQYF. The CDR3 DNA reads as TGCGCCAGCAGCTGGGGCGGCGGGGGCGCAGATACGCAGTATTTT.

The CDR3: CASSGLLAGGTGELFF. CDR3 nucleotide sequence: TGTGCCAGCAGCGGATTACTAGCGGGGGGAACCGGGGAGCTGTTTTTT. The rearrangement joins TRBV9 to TRBJ2-2; TRBD2 matches 12 bases. This CDR3 is built from 16 residues. Trimming took 3 bases from V and 5 from J; bases not matched to a gene: 5. Germline values: CDR1 SGDLS, CDR2 YYNGEE.

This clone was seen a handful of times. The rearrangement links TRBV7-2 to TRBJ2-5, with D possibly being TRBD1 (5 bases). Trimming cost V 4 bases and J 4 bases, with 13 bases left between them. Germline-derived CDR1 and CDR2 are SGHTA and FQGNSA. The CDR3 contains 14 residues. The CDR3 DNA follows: TGTGCCAGCAGCTCCCGCAGGGCTTCAGAGACCCAGTACTTC. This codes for CASSSRRASETQYF.

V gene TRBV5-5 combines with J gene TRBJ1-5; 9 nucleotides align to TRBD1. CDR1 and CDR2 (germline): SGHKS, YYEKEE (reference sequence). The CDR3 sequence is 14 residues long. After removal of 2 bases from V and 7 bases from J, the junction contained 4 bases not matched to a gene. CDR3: CASSFEGQGQPQHF. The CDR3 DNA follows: TGTGCCAGCAGCTTTGAGGGACAGGGCCAGCCCCAGCATTTT.

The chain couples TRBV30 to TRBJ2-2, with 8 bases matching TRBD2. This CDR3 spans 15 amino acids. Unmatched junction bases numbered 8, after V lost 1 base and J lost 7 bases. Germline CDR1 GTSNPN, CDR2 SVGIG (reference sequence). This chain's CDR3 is CAWSAPRLAIGELFF. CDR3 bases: TGTGCCTGGAGTGCCCCCAGACTAGCGATCGGGGAGCTGTTTTTT.

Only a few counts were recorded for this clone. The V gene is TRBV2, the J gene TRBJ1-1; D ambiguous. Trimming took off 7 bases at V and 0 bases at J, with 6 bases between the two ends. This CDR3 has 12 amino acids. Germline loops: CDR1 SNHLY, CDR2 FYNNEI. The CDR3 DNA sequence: TGTGCCAGCATAGATGTGAACACTGAAGCTTTCTTT. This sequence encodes CASIDVNTEAFF.

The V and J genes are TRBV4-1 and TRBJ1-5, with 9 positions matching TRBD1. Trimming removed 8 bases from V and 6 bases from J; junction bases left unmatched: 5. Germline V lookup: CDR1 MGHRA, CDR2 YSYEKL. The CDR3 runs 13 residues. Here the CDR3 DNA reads TGCGCCAGCTCCGAGACAGGGGGTCAGCCCCAGCATTTT. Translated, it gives CASSETGGQPQHF.

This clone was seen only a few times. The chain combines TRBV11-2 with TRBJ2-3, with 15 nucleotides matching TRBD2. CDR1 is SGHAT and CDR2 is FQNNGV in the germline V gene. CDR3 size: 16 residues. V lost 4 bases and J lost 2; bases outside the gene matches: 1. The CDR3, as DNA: TGTGCCAGCAGCTGGACTAGCGGGGGGGCCACAGATACGCAGTATTTT. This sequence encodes CASSWTSGGATDTQYF.

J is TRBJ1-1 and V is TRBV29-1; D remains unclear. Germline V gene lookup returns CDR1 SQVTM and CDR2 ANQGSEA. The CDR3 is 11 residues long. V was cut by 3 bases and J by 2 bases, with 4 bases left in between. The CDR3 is CSVDRNTEAFF. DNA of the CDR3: TGCAGCGTTGACAGAAACACTGAAGCTTTCTTT.

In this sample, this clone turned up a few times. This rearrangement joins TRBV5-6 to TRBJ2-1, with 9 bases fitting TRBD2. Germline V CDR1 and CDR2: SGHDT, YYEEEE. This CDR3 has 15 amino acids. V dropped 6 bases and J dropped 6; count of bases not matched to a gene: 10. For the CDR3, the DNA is TGTGCCAGCACTAAAGCGGGACTAGCATCCAATGAGCAGTTCTTC. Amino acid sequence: CASTKAGLASNEQFF.

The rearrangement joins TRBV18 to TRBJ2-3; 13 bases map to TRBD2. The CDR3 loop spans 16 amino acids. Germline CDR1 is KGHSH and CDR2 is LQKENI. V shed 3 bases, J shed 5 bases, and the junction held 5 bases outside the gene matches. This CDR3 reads CASSPALAGGRDTQYF. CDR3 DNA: TGTGCCAGCTCACCCGCACTAGCGGGGGGGCGAGATACGCAGTATTTT.

CDR3 residues: CATSRGKDGANEKLFF. The CDR3 bases are TGTGCCACCAGCAGAGGAAAAGACGGGGCTAATGAAAAACTGTTTTTT. The chain links TRBV15 to TRBJ1-4; D not certain. The CDR3 is made up of 16 amino acids. Germline lookup yields CDR1 LNHNV and CDR2 YYDKDF (reference sequence). V lost 1 base, J lost 3 bases, and 12 bases lay in between.

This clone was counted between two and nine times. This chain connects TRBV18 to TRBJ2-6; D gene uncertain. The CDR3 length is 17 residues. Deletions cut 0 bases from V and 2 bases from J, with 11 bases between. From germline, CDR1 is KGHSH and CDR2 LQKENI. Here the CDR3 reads CASSPPLKTAGANVLTF. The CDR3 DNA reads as TGTGCCAGCTCACCACCTTTGAAAACGGCTGGGGCCAACGTCCTGACTTTC.

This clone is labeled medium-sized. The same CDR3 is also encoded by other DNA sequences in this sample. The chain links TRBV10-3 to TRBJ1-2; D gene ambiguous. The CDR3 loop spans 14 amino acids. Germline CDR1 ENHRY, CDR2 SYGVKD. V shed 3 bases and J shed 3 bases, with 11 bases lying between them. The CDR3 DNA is TGTGCCATCAGTGAAGCTCGCGGAGACTATGGCTACACCTTC. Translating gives CAISEARGDYGYTF.

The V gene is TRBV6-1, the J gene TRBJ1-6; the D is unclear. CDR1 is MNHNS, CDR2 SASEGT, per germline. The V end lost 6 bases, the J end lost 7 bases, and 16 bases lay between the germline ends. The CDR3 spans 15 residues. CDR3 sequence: CASSALRSTNSPLHF. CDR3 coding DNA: TGTGCCAGCAGCGCCCTGAGGTCCACCAATTCACCCCTCCACTTT.

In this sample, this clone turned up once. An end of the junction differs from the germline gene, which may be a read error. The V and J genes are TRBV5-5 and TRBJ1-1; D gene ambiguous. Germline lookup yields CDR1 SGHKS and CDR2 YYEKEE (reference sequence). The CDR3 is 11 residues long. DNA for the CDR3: TGTGCCAGCAGCTTCCGAGACGGACTCGTCTTT. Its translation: CASSFRDGLVF.

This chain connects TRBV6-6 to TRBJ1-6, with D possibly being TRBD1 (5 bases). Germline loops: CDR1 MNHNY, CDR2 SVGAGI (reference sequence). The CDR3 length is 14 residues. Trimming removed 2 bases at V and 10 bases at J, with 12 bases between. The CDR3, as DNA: TGTGCCAGCAGTTACCCCCTTTCAGGGTCACCCCTCCACTTT. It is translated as CASSYPLSGSPLHF.

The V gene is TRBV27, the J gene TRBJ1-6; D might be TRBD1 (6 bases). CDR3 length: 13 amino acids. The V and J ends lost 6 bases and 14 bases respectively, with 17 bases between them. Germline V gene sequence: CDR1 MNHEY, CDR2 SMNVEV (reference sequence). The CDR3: CASRSGVTFALHF. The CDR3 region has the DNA TGTGCCAGCAGGTCAGGGGTGACGTTTGCCCTCCACTTT.

The CDR3 nucleotides are TGTGCCTGGAGTAATGGAGCGAACACTGAAGCTTTCTTT. This sequence encodes CAWSNGANTEAFF. The chain joins TRBV30 to TRBJ1-1; no definite D call. Between the trimmed V and J ends, which lost 2 bases and 1 base, there was a span of 8 bases. Germline V gene sequence: CDR1 GTSNPN, CDR2 SVGIG (reference sequence). The CDR3 extends over 13 amino acids.

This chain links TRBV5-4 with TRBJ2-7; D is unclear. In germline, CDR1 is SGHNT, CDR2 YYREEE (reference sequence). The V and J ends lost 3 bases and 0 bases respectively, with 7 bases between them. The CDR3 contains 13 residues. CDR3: CASSSSHSYEQYF. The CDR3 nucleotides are TGTGCCAGCAGCTCCAGTCACTCCTACGAGCAGTACTTC.

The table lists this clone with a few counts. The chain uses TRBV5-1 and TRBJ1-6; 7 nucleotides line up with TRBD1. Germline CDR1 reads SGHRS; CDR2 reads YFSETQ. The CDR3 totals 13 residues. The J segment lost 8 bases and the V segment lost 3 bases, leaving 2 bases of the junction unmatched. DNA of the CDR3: TGCGCCAGCAGCTACGACAGGGATTCACCCCTCCACTTT. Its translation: CASSYDRDSPLHF.

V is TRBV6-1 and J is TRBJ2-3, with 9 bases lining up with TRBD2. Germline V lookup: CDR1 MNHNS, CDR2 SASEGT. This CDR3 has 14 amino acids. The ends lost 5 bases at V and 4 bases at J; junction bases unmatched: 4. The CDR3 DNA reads TGTGCCAGCAGTTCTAGCGGGGACGCAGATACGCAGTATTTT. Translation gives CASSSSGDADTQYF.

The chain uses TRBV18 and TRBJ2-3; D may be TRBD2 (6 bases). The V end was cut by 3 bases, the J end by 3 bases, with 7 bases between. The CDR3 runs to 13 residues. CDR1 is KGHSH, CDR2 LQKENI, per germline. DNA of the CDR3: TGTGCCAGCTCACCCCGGGAGACAGATACGCAGTATTTT. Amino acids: CASSPRETDTQYF.

This chain's CDR3 is CASSYFFGSEQYF. The DNA of the CDR3 is TGTGCCAGCAGTTACTTCTTCGGGTCCGAGCAGTACTTC. The rearrangement joins TRBV6-5 to TRBJ2-7; D unresolved. This CDR3 comprises 13 residues. Germline-derived CDR1 and CDR2 are MNHEY and SVGAGI. V gave up 1 base and J gave up 6 bases, with 10 bases separating them.

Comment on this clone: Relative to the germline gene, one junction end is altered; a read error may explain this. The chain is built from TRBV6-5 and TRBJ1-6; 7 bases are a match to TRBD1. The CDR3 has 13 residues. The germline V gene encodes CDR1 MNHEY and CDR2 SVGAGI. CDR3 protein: CASRWTGNSPLHF. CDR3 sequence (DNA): TGTGCTAGCAGATGGACAGGAAATTCACCCCTCCACTTT.